The sequence of this T cell receptor (beta chain) was determined in a study of blood T cell repertoires in COVID-19. Study-wide context: Acute and convalescent COVID-19 specimens originated in the United States, Italy and Spain. The cDNA or gDNA used as material had been derived from T cells, B-cell-depleted T cells, or PBMCs.

Authors' analysis steps: The assay estimated nucleated cells by amplifying reference gene primers. Measured with immunoSEQ multiplex PCR; TCRdb has only the in-frame clones, and not every one. V, J and clone size are taken as reported in that table, and D and trimming were inferred from the DNA itself. The sample lists tens of thousands of clones, 87% occurring once. CDR1 SGHNT and CDR2 YYREEE come from the germline V gene (reference sequence). Trimming pared 0 bases from V and 6 bases from J, leaving 7 bases between. The CDR3 has 13 residues. This clone was seen more than once but under ten times. The TCR sequence derives from a woman of 80 years or more with active or convalescent COVID-19. J is TRBJ1-5 and V is TRBV5-4, with unresolved D. Sequences were obtained from peripheral blood. The CDR3, as DNA: TGTGCCAGCAGCTTGGGACGGGGTCAGCCCCAGCATTTT. This codes for CASSLGRGQPQHF.